This TCR beta chain was sequenced for a study of T cell changes during pregnancy in multiple sclerosis. Clones were read by immunoSEQ multiplex PCR, and TCRdb kept only the in-frame ones, dropping some. In the table there are around 77,000 clones, around nine tenths of which are singletons. Looked up from germline, CDR1 is SQVTM and CDR2 is ANQGSEA. This CDR3 is built from 15 residues. V dropped 4 bases and J dropped 1; count of bases not matched to a gene: 9. The sequence came from a female donor with multiple sclerosis, enrolled in a pregnancy study. The chain has TRBV29-1 and TRBJ1-1; 7 nucleotides match TRBD1. Sequencing was performed on peripheral blood, taken in the third trimester of pregnancy. The CDR3 spells CSVGNPGTENTEAFF. DNA of the CDR3: TGCAGCGTTGGAAATCCCGGGACAGAGAACACTGAAGCTTTCTTT. Together with reference TRBV29-1 and TRBJ1-1, the CDR3 gives the full variable domain: SAVISQKPSRDICQRGTSLTIQCQVDSQVTMMFWYRQQPGQSLTLIATANQGSEATYESGFVIDKFPISRPNLTFSTLTVSNMSPEDSSIYLCSVGNPGTENTEAFFGQGTRLTVV.